The 29 T cell receptor beta chains given below trace back to one sample, sequenced in a study of T cells in Graves' hyperthyroidism and ophthalmopathy. What was amplified from RNA transcripts were TCR beta CDR3 regions. The HTBI set primed first-round TCR CDR3 RT-PCR. TCRdb fed the multiplex PCR reads into MiXCR, producing one record per CDR3 protein. The table records some 510,000 distinct CDR3 sequences, around 20% of them present only once. The specimen was blood. These receptors were taken from a man in his late teens or twenties with Graves' hyperthyroidism.

This clonotype was seen repeatedly, ten times or more. This rearrangement joins TRBV6-1 to TRBJ2-7, with D uncertain. The CDR3 totals 10 residues. Trimming cost V 6 bases and J 8 bases, with 8 bases left between them. Per the germline V gene, CDR1 is MNHNS and CDR2 is SASEGT. In nucleotides, the CDR3 is TGTGCCAGCAGGCTCGAGAAGCAGTACTTC. Translating it yields CASRLEKQYF.

This clonotype was seen at least ten times. The rearrangement uses TRBV12-3 or TRBV12-4 and TRBJ1-1; perhaps TRBD1 as D (6 bases). This CDR3 is built from 15 residues. V lost 5 bases, J lost 5 bases, and 18 bases lay in between. CDR3 sequence: CASSPSGGRGTEAFF. In nucleotides, the CDR3 is TGTGCCAGCAGTCCCTCGGGAGGGAGGGGGACTGAAGCTTTCTTT.

Comments on this clonotype: Being one base from a much bigger clone, this may be a read error. J is TRBJ2-5 and V is TRBV6-1; D call uncertain. Germline CDR1 and CDR2: MNHNS and SASEGT. This CDR3 region has 14 residues. CDR3 DNA: TGTGCCAGCAGTGAGGGTGGGGAAATTAAGACCCAGGACTTC. This codes for CASSEGGEIKTQDF.

This clonotype has just a few counts. The chain couples TRBV5-1 to TRBJ2-2, with TRBD1 matching 8 bases. This CDR3 is 15 amino acids long. Germline CDR1 is SGHRS and CDR2 is YFSETQ. V gave up 4 bases and J gave up 0 bases; unmatched junction bases: 2. The CDR3 DNA reads as TGCGCCAGCAGCCAGGGGGCTACGAACACCGGGGAGCTGTTTTTT. Translation: CASSQGATNTGELFF.

The chain links TRBV27 to TRBJ2-2; D is perhaps TRBD2 (5 bases). Germline loops: CDR1 MNHEY, CDR2 SMNVEV (reference sequence). The V gene lost 3 bases and the J gene lost 7 bases, with 12 bases spanning the gap. The CDR3 is 14 residues long. Here the CDR3 DNA reads TGTGCCAGCAGTTTTAGCTCCGGGGACGGGGAGCTGTTTTTT. Amino acid sequence: CASSFSSGDGELFF.

This clonotype was seen many times. The rearrangement joins TRBV11-2 to TRBJ2-2; 7 bases are shared with TRBD2. V shed 1 base, J shed 0 bases, and the junction held 8 bases outside the gene matches. Germline V gene data show CDR1 as SGHAT and CDR2 as FQNNGV. The CDR3 loop spans 18 amino acids. The CDR3 reads CASSLGWRGNTNTGELFF. The CDR3, as DNA: TGTGCCAGCAGCTTAGGATGGCGGGGGAACACGAACACCGGGGAGCTGTTTTTT.

A few counts support this clonotype. The chain has TRBV5-1 and TRBJ2-7; 7 nucleotides line up with TRBD1. The CDR3 runs to 15 residues. With 5 bases clipped from V and 2 bases from J, the junction kept 10 bases outside the gene matches. Looked up from germline, CDR1 is SGHRS and CDR2 is YFSETQ. The CDR3 is CASREDGTVTYEQYF. The CDR3 bases are TGCGCCAGCAGGGAGGATGGGACAGTGACCTACGAGCAGTACTTC.

This clonotype was seen ten or more times. The V and J genes are TRBV20-1 and TRBJ1-2, with D maybe TRBD1 (6 bases). V was pared by 1 base and J by 7 bases, with 22 bases between. CDR1 and CDR2 (germline): DFQATT, SNEGSKA (reference sequence). This CDR3 comprises 16 residues. The CDR3 DNA sequence: TGCAGTGCTAGAGCCGACCTGACAGGTTGGGTGGGTGGCTACACCTTC. It specifies CSARADLTGWVGGYTF.

V and J are TRBV12-3 or TRBV12-4 and TRBJ2-5, with 8 bases that match TRBD2. The CDR3 extends over 15 amino acids. V dropped 5 bases and J dropped 1; count of bases not matched to a gene: 6. The CDR3 coding sequence is TGTGCCAGCAGTACAGCGGGGGTAACCCAAGAGACCCAGTACTTC. Translating it yields CASSTAGVTQETQYF.

This clonotype was recorded many times. The chain combines TRBV12-3 or TRBV12-4 with TRBJ2-5, with 7 bases that match TRBD1. V lost 3 bases and J lost 3; bases outside the gene matches: 7. This CDR3 is 15 amino acids long. This chain's CDR3 is CASSFGRGREETQYF. CDR3 nucleotide sequence: TGTGCCAGCAGTTTTGGAAGGGGGCGTGAAGAGACCCAGTACTTC.

The chain employs TRBV6-1 and TRBJ2-5; tentative D call: TRBD2 (5 bases). Trimming took off 8 bases at V and 5 bases at J, with 15 bases between the two ends. The V gene's germline CDR1 is MNHNS and CDR2 SASEGT. CDR3 length equals 13 residues. The CDR3 DNA is TGTGCCAGCTCCTCGGGATTTTTCGAGACCCAGTACTTC. This codes for CASSSGFFETQYF.

This clonotype has at least ten counts. The chain is built from TRBV28 and TRBJ1-1; D is perhaps TRBD1 (5 bases). Germline lookup yields CDR1 MDHEN and CDR2 SYDVKM. The V gene lost 0 bases and the J gene lost 6 bases, with 11 bases spanning the gap. CDR3 size: 14 residues. CDR3 in amino acids: CASSLWVGAAEAFF. The CDR3 nucleotides read TGTGCCAGCAGTTTATGGGTCGGGGCAGCTGAAGCTTTCTTT. The entire variable domain, with the rest obtained from reference TRBV28 and TRBJ1-1, is as follows: DVKVTQSSRYLVKRTGEKVFLECVQDMDHENMFWYRQDPGLGLRLIYFSYDVKMKEKGDIPEGYSVSREKKERFSLILESASTNQTSMYLCASSLWVGAAEAFFGQGTRLTVV.

This clonotype was seen repeatedly, ten times or more. V is TRBV20-1 and J is TRBJ1-2, with D perhaps matching TRBD1 (6 bases). Per germline, CDR1 DFQATT and CDR2 SNEGSKA (reference sequence). This CDR3 spans 13 amino acids. The V gene lost 3 bases and the J gene lost 5 bases, with 13 bases spanning the gap. CDR3 DNA sequence: TGCAGTGCTAGGGGTCAAACAGGGTATGGCTACACCTTC. Its translation: CSARGQTGYGYTF.

This clonotype came up many times. The chain combines TRBV2 with TRBJ2-7; 10 nucleotides align to TRBD1. The CDR3 has 14 residues. J was trimmed by 4 bases and V by 4 bases; bases with no gene match: 4. Germline CDR1 reads SNHLY; CDR2 reads FYNNEI. The CDR3 DNA follows: TGTGCCAGCAGTGTTTCGGACAGGGGGTACGAGCAGTACTTC. Translating gives CASSVSDRGYEQYF.

This clonotype was counted between two and nine times. CDR3 protein: CASSRIEQDNTEAFF. The CDR3 DNA is TGTGCCAGCAGCCGAATCGAACAGGATAACACTGAAGCTTTCTTT. The V gene is TRBV7-3, the J gene TRBJ1-1; perhaps TRBD1 as D (5 bases). V gave up 5 bases and J gave up 2 bases, with 15 bases separating them. CDR1 SGHTA and CDR2 FQGTGA come from the germline V gene. The CDR3 runs 15 residues.

This clonotype was found many times. The V gene is TRBV2, the J gene TRBJ1-5; D possibly corresponds to TRBD1 (6 bases). The V gene lost 2 bases and the J gene lost 1 base, with 9 bases spanning the gap. The CDR3 length is 15 residues. CDR1 is SNHLY and CDR2 is FYNNEI in the germline V gene. This CDR3 reads CASSELGGSNQPQHF. CDR3 nucleotide sequence: TGTGCCAGCAGTGAACTTGGGGGCAGCAATCAGCCCCAGCATTTT.

This clonotype occurred many times. The rearrangement joins TRBV6-5 to TRBJ2-5; maybe TRBD1 (5 bases). The V gene lost 8 bases and the J gene lost 1 base, with 17 bases spanning the gap. Germline V lookup: CDR1 MNHEY, CDR2 SVGAGI. The CDR3 is 15 amino acids. The CDR3 nucleotides read TGTGCCAGCGCTCGGGCAGGGTTCGGCCAAGAGACCCAGTACTTC. It translates to CASARAGFGQETQYF.

This clonotype has a count of ten or more. V gene TRBV6-1 combines with J gene TRBJ1-2; 7 bases are shared with TRBD1. The V and J ends lost 11 bases and 5 bases, in that order; junction bases with no gene match: 11. Germline assignment: CDR1 MNHNS and CDR2 SASEGT. This CDR3 has 13 amino acids. The CDR3 reads CAVSEGGAYGYTF. In DNA form, the CDR3 reads TGTGCCGTGAGCGAAGGGGGCGCATATGGCTACACCTTC.

This clonotype was detected ten times or more. The genes are TRBV29-1 and TRBJ2-1; unclear D gene. The CDR3 covers 13 residues. Germline V gene sequence: CDR1 SQVTM, CDR2 ANQGSEA. The ends were cut back, 3 bases at V and 1 base at J, with 7 bases in the middle. CDR3 amino acids: CSVEAASYNEQFF. The DNA of the CDR3 is TGCAGCGTTGAGGCAGCTTCCTACAATGAGCAGTTCTTC.

V gene TRBV20-1 combines with J gene TRBJ2-2; D call uncertain. This CDR3 comprises 12 residues. V shed 4 bases and J shed 2 bases, with 5 bases lying between them. Germline values: CDR1 DFQATT, CDR2 SNEGSKA (reference sequence). CDR3 sequence (DNA): TGCAGTGCTACAAAAAACACCGGGGAGCTGTTTTTT. It specifies CSATKNTGELFF.

This clonotype has a count of ten or more. The chain carries TRBV6-1 and TRBJ1-5, with D unresolved. The V gene lost 2 bases and the J gene lost 6 bases, with 11 bases spanning the gap. CDR1 and CDR2 (germline): MNHNS, SASEGT. The CDR3 runs 14 residues. Here the CDR3 reads CASSESFEGQPQHF. CDR3 DNA: TGTGCCAGCAGTGAATCGTTTGAAGGTCAGCCCCAGCATTTT.

This clonotype has a count of ten or more. This chain joins TRBV6-5 and TRBJ2-5; D gene ambiguous. Per the germline V gene, CDR1 is MNHEY and CDR2 is SVGAGI. The CDR3 extends over 16 amino acids. V was shortened by 6 bases and J by 2 bases, with 19 bases between the two germline ends. CDR3 amino acids: CASSFNSETQQETQYF. The CDR3 DNA follows: TGTGCCAGCAGCTTTAATTCGGAGACGCAACAAGAGACCCAGTACTTC.

CDR3 coding DNA: TGTGCCAGCAATTACAGGTTCCAGAACACTGAAGCTTTCTTT. Protein: CASNYRFQNTEAFF. This chain joins TRBV27 and TRBJ1-1, with a possible D match to TRBD1 (5 bases). This CDR3 comprises 14 residues. Per the germline V gene, CDR1 is MNHEY and CDR2 is SMNVEV (reference sequence). With 7 bases removed from V and 1 base from J, the gap between germline ends came to 13 bases.

The gene calls are TRBV12-3 or TRBV12-4 and TRBJ1-3, with 11 bases aligning to TRBD1. This CDR3 region has 16 residues. After removal of 6 bases from V and 2 bases from J, the junction contained 6 bases not matched to a gene. Here the CDR3 reads CASSLGQGETGNTIYF. The DNA of the CDR3 is TGTGCCAGCAGCCTGGGACAGGGGGAAACTGGAAACACCATATATTTT.

The chain links TRBV13 to TRBJ2-3, with TRBD1 matching over 9 bases. The CDR3 length is 16 residues. V was clipped by 4 bases and J by 3 bases; unmatched bases: 8. Looked up from germline, CDR1 is PRHDT and CDR2 is FYEKMQ (reference sequence). Written as DNA, the CDR3 is TGTGCCAGCAGCTCTAGGGACAGGGAGACAACAGATACGCAGTATTTT. Its protein is CASSSRDRETTDTQYF.

This clonotype was counted many times. This chain uses TRBV5-1 with TRBJ1-5; D is ambiguous. In germline, CDR1 is SGHRS, CDR2 YFSETQ. The ends were cut back, 1 base at V and 0 bases at J, with 8 bases in the middle. CDR3 length equals 15 residues. The CDR3: CASSLSPTSNQPQHF. The CDR3 DNA reads as TGCGCCAGCAGCTTGAGCCCTACTAGCAATCAGCCCCAGCATTTT.

This clonotype was observed at least ten times. V is TRBV30 and J is TRBJ1-5; D not resolved. CDR1 is GTSNPN, CDR2 SVGIG, per germline (reference sequence). Trimming pared 0 bases from V and 5 bases from J, leaving 8 bases between. CDR3 length: 13 amino acids. The CDR3 is CAWSVSDYQPQHF. The CDR3, as DNA: TGTGCCTGGAGTGTATCCGACTATCAGCCCCAGCATTTT. Full variable domain (remainder filled in from reference TRBV30 and TRBJ1-5): SQTIHQWPATLVQPVGSPLSLECTVEGTSNPNLYWYRQAAGRGLQLLFYSVGIGQISSEVPQNLSASRPQDRQFILSSKKLLLSDSGFYLCAWSVSDYQPQHFGDGTRLSIL.

This clonotype was counted many times. The chain is built from TRBV15 and TRBJ2-5; no firm D call. The CDR3 is made up of 15 amino acids. The germline gives CDR1 LNHNV, CDR2 YYDKDF (reference sequence). Trimming shortened V by 0 bases and J by 5 bases, and 13 bases separated the two germline ends. CDR3 amino acids: CATSREGISRETQYF. The DNA of the CDR3 is TGTGCCACCAGCAGAGAGGGGATATCTCGGGAGACCCAGTACTTC.

A few counts support this clonotype. The CDR3 is CASSLYGSSGNTIYF. DNA of the CDR3: TGCGCCAGCAGTTTATATGGGAGCTCTGGAAACACCATATATTTT. The J gene is TRBJ1-3, the V gene TRBV5-1; D gene ambiguous. Germline assignment: CDR1 SGHRS and CDR2 YFSETQ. V was cut by 5 bases and J by 0 bases, with 12 bases left in between. This CDR3 spans 15 amino acids.